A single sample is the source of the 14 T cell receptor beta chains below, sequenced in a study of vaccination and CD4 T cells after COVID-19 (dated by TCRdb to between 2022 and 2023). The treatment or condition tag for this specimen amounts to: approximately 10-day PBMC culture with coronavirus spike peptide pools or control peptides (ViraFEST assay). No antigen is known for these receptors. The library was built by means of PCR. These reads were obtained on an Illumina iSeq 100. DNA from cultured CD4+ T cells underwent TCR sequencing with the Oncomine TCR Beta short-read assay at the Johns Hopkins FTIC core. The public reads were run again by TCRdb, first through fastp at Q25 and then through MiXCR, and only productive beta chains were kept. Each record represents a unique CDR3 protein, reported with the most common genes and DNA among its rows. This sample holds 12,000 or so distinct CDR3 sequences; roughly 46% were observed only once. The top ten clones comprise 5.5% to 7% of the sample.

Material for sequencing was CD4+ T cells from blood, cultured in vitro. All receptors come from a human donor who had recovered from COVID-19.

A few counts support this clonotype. The CDR3 here is CASSYTGTQGFSNQPQHF. The CDR3 region has the DNA TGTGCCAGCAGTTATACAGGGACACAGGGCTTCAGCAATCAGCCCCAGCATTTT. The gene calls are TRBV28 and TRBJ1-5; perhaps TRBD1 as D (6 bases). The CDR3 spans 18 residues. CDR1 and CDR2 (germline): MDHEN, SYDVKM. The V end lost 4 bases, the J end lost 1 base, and 20 bases lay between the germline ends.

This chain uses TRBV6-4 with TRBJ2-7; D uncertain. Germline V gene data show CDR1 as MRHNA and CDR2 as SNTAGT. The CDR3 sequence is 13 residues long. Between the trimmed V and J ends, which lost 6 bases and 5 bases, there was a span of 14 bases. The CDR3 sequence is CASSADRSHEQYF. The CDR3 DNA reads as TGTGCCAGCAGCGCCGATAGAAGCCACGAGCAGTACTTC.

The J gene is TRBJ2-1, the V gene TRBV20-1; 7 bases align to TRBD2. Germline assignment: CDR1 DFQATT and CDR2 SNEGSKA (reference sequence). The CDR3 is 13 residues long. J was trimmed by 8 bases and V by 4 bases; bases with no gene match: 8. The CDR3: CSANKAGLDEQFF. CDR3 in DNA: TGCAGTGCTAATAAAGCGGGGTTGGATGAGCAGTTCTTC.

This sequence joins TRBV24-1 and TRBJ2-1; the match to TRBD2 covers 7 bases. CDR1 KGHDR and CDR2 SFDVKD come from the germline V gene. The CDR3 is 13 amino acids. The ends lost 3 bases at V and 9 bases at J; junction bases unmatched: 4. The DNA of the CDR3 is TGTGCCACCAGTGATACGTCGGGGGGTGAGCAGTTCTTC. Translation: CATSDTSGGEQFF.

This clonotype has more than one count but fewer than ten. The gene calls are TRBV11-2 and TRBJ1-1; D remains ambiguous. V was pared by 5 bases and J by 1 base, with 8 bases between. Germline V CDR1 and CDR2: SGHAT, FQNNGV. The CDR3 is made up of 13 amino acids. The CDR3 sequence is CASSTSRNTEAFF. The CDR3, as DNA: TGTGCCAGCAGCACGTCAAGGAACACTGAAGCTTTCTTT.

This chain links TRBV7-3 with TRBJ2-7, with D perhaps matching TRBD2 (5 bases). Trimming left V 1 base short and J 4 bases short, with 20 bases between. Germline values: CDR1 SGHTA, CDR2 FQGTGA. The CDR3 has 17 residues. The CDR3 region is CASSLNTPGNICYEQYF. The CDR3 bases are TGTGCCAGCAGCTTAAACACCCCCGGGAACATTTGTTACGAGCAGTACTTC.

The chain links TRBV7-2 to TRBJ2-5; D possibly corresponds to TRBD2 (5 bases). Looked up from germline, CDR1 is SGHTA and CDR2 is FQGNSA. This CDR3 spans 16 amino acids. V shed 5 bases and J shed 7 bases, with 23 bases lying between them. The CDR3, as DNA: TGTGCCAGCAGCCCCCCAACCGGGTCCTCTGGAGGGACCCAGTACTTC. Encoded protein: CASSPPTGSSGGTQYF.

The CDR3 region is CASSLVLGGYTF. The CDR3 DNA sequence: TGTGCCAGCAGCTTAGTTTTAGGAGGCTACACCTTC. The rearrangement links TRBV7-2 to TRBJ1-2; D not resolved. The CDR3 has 12 residues. Trimming shortened V by 1 base and J by 8 bases, and 8 bases separated the two germline ends. CDR1 is SGHTA and CDR2 is FQGNSA in the germline V gene.

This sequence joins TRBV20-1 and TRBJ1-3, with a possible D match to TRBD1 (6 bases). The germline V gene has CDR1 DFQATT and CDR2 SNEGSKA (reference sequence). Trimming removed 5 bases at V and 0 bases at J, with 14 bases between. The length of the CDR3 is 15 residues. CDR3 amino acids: CSAFKPTGSGNTIYF. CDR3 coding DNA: TGCAGTGCTTTTAAACCGACAGGCTCTGGAAACACCATATATTTT.

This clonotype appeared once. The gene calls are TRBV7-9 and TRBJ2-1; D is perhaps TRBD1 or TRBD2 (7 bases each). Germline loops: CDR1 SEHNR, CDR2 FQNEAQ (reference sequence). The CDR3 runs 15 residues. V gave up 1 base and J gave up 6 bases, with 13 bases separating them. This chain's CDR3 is CASSLVDREGNEQFF. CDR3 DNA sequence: TGTGCCAGCAGCTTAGTCGACAGGGAGGGCAATGAGCAGTTCTTC. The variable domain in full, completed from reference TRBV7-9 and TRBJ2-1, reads DTGVSQNPRHKITKRGQNVTFRCDPISEHNRLYWYRQTLGQGPEFLTYFQNEAQLEKSRLLSDRFSAERPKGSFSTLEIQRTEQGDSAMYLCASSLVDREGNEQFFGPGTRLTVL.

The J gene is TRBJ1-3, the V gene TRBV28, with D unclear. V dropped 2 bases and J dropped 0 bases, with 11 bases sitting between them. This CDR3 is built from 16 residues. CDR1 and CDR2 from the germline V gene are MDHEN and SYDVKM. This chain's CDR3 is CASSLMGLRSGNTIYF. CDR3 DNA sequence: TGTGCCAGCAGTTTAATGGGCCTACGCTCTGGAAACACCATATATTTT. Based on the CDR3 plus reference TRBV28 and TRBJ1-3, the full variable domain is DVKVTQSSRYLVKRTGEKVFLECVQDMDHENMFWYRQDPGLGLRLIYFSYDVKMKEKGDIPEGYSVSREKKERFSLILESASTNQTSMYLCASSLMGLRSGNTIYFGEGSWLTVV.

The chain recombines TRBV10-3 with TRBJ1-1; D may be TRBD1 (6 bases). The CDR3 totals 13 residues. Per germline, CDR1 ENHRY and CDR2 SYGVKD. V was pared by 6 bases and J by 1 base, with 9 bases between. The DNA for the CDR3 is TGTGCCATCAGCAAGGGGGAGAACACTGAAGCTTTCTTT. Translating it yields CAISKGENTEAFF.

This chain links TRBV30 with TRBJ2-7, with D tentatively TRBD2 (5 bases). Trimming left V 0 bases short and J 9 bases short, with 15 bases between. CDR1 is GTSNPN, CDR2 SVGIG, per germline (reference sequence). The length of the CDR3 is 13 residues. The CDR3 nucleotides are TGTGCCTGGAGTGTACGTCGGGGTGATGGGCAGTACTTC. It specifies CAWSVRRGDGQYF.

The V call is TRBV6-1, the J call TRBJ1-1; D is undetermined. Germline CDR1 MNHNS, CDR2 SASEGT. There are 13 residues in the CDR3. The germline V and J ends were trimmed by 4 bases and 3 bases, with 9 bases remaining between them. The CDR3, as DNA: TGTGCCAGCAGTGTAGTTGAGGACACTGAAGCTTTCTTT. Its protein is CASSVVEDTEAFF.